This record concerns one T cell receptor (beta chain) sequence. Antigen unknown. This specimen comes from a study of cytomegalovirus exposure and HLA in healthy donors. In the study overall: There were some 410 genotyped donors. Of these, roughly 80% fell in the genetic ancestry cluster associated with self-reported Caucasian donors. Findings and limits, study-wide: Researchers counted roughly 160 TCR beta chains as cytomegalovirus-associated. Further analysis was carried out later, and it showed several of the most significant clusters appearing linked to common viral pathogens.

Deletions cut 3 bases from V and 4 bases from J, with 10 bases between. Germline values: CDR1 MNHEY, CDR2 SMNVEV (reference sequence). The CDR3 covers 14 residues. PCR used 60 Vbeta primers and 13 Jbeta primers. Clones were read by immunoSEQ multiplex PCR, and TCRdb kept only the in-frame ones, dropping some. The sample holds approximately 210,000 clones; approximately 87% are singletons and the top ten take over 1%. The TCR originated in a man younger than 45 in good health and CMV-seronegative. Input material: PBMCs. V and J are TRBV27 and TRBJ1-5; TRBD1 is a possible D gene (5 bases). CDR3 in amino acids: CASSFRGQNQPQHF. The DNA for the CDR3 is TGTGCCAGCAGTTTTAGGGGTCAGAATCAGCCCCAGCATTTT.